This record covers a single TCR beta chain. The data stem from a study of blood T cells in healthy people across ages. Then a second PCR, running about 6 to 12 cycles, was carried out with a sample-barcoded 5' primer and a J-beta primer mix. MiXCR, applied by TCRdb to the 5' RACE reads, yields one record per CDR3 protein. Among roughly 800,000 distinct CDR3 sequences listed, around a quarter were seen once. The CDR3 sequence is 13 residues long. The germline V gene has CDR1 SGHRS and CDR2 YFSETQ. V lost 5 bases to trimming and J lost 5 bases; unmatched junction nucleotides: 6. Each donor gave roughly 9.2 milliliters of peripheral blood. This sample also belongs to another study, concerning T cells of mothers and their children.

The sequence came from a boy aged 5-17 years in good health. This chain connects TRBV5-1 to TRBJ2-7, with 8 bases fitting TRBD2. Input material: blood. This CDR3 reads CASRPTSDDEQYF. The CDR3 nucleotides are TGCGCCAGCAGGCCGACTAGCGACGACGAGCAGTACTTC.